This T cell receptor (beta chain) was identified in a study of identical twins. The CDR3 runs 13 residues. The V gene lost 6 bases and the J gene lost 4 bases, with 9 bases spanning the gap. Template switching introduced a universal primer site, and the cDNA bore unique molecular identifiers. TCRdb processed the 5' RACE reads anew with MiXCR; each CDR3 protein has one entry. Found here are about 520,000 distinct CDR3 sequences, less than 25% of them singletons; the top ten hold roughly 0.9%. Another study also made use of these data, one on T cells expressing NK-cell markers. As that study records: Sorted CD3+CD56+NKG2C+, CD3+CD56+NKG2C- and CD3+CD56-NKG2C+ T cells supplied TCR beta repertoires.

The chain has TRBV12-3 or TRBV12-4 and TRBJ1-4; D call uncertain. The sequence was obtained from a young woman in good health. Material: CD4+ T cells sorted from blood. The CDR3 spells CASRWTGNEKLFF. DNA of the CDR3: TGTGCCAGCAGGTGGACGGGTAATGAAAAACTGTTTTTT.